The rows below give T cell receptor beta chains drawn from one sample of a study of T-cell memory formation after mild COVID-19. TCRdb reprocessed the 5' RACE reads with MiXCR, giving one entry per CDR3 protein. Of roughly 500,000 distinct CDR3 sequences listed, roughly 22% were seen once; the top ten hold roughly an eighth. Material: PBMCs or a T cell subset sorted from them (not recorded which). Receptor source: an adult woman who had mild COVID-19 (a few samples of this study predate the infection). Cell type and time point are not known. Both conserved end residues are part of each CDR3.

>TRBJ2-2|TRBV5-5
CASDPLGLTNTGELFF
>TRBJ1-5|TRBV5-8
CASSLKGSLQPQHF
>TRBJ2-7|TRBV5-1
CASSLGDREFTYEQYF
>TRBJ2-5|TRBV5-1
CASSPASGGLETQYF
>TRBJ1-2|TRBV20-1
CSASRVGDGYTF
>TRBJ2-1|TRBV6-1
CASRGKTSGYNEQFF
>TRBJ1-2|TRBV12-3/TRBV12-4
CASTKWTGGHYGYTF
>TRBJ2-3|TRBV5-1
CASREGGARDTQYF
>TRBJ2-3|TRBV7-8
CASSGRGRDTDTQYF
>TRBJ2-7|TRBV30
CAGLEPMGYEQYF
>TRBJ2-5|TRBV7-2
CASSLARRETQYF
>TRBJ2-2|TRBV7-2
CASSLTDITGELFF
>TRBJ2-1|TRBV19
CASKTGGTNEQFF
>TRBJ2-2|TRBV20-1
CSARKEWASGTNTGELFF
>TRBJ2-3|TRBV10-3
CAIADYEYTDTQYF
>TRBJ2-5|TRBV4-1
CASSPLDVGTQYF
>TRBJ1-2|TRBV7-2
CASSLAGSSNYGYTF
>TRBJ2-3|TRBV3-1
CASSQESASTDTQYF
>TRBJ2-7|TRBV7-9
CASSLSAGTFYEQYF
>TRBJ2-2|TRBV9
CASSVGQTATPELFF